The present T cell receptor (delta chain) was sequenced within a study of gamma-delta T cells after stem cell transplantation (dated by TCRdb to the mid-2010s). The method behind the library was RT-PCR. The sequencer was an Illumina MiSeq. Clone calls in TCRdb were regenerated from the public reads with CATT, after which identical DNA sequences shared one row. For this sample there are around 2,700 delta-chain clones; around 2% appear just once. Approximately 37% of the sample is held by the ten biggest clonotypes. Trimmed from V: 3 bases; trimmed from J: 0 bases; junction bases lacking a gene match: 7. The CDR3 runs 17 residues from the cysteine to the phenylalanine. Only the CDR3 portion is preserved as DNA: 51 bases, with reading frame beginning at the first base. The germline V gene provides CDR1 GEAIGNYY and CDR2 EKD. This clone has just a few counts. The antigen it recognizes is unknown. A far larger clone is just one base off, so this is likely a read error.

This receptor was obtained from a human donor. It is not recorded whose cells these are; they may come from a transplant donor. This chain is built from TRDV2 and TRDJ1; TRDD3 aligns with 12 central bases. The sequencing input was gamma-delta T cells. DNA sequence: TGTGCCTGTGACGCGCTGGGGGATACGGCGTACACCGATAAACTCATCTTT. Its product reads: CACDALGDTAYTDKLIF.